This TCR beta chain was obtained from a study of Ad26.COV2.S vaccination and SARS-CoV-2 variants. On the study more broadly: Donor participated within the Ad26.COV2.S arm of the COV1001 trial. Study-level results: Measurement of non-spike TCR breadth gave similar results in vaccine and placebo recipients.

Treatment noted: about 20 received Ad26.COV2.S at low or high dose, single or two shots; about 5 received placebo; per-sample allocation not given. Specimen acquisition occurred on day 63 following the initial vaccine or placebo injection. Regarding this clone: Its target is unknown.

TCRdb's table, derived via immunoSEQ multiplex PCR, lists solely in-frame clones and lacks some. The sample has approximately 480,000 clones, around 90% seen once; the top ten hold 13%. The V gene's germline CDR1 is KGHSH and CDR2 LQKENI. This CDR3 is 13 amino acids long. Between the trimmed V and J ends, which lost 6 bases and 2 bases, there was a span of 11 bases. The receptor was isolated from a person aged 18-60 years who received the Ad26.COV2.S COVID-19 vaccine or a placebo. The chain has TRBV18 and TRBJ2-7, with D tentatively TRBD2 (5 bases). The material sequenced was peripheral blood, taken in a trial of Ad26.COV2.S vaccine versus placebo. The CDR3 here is CASSPTGTYEQYF. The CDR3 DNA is TGTGCCAGCTCCCCCACCGGGACCTACGAGCAGTACTTC.